Presented here are 29 T cell receptor beta chains from one specimen sequenced in a study of cytotoxic CD8 clonotypes in ibrutinib-treated CLL. The assay was immunoSEQ multiplex PCR, and TCRdb's table has in-frame clones only and misses some. The table has about 140,000 clones, around 90% seen once. The source material was PBMCs, sampled after 12 months of ibrutinib treatment. All receptors derive from a human donor with chronic lymphocytic leukemia.

This sequence joins TRBV7-9 and TRBJ2-6; 9 nucleotides line up with TRBD1. The CDR3 consists of 19 residues. Germline loops: CDR1 SEHNR, CDR2 FQNEAQ (reference sequence). J gave up 0 bases and V 5 bases, and 11 bases lay outside the gene matches. CDR3 protein: CASSLGQGRAPSGANVLTF. As DNA, the CDR3 is TGTGCCAGCAGCCTGGGACAGGGTAGGGCCCCCTCTGGGGCCAACGTCCTGACTTTC.

This clone was found a few times. This rearrangement joins TRBV18 to TRBJ2-5; D is unclear. V was cut by 0 bases and J by 5 bases, with 10 bases left in between. Germline loops: CDR1 KGHSH, CDR2 LQKENI. The CDR3 length is 14 residues. The CDR3 sequence is CASSPPSEYETQYF. The CDR3 DNA reads TGTGCCAGCTCACCACCGAGCGAGTACGAGACCCAGTACTTC.

V is TRBV9 and J is TRBJ1-1, with a weak D call TRBD1 (6 bases). With 4 bases removed from V and 0 bases from J, the gap between germline ends came to 16 bases. The CDR3 consists of 16 residues. Per the germline V gene, CDR1 is SGDLS and CDR2 is YYNGEE. Here the CDR3 DNA reads TGTGCCAGCAGCCCCGCCCCCGGGACACTGAACACTGAAGCTTTCTTT. Translation: CASSPAPGTLNTEAFF. The full variable domain, its missing parts supplied by reference TRBV9 and TRBJ1-1, is DSGVTQTPKHLITATGQRVTLRCSPRSGDLSVYWYQQSLDQGLQFLIQYYNGEERAKGNILERFSAQQFPDLHSELNLSSLELGDSALYFCASSPAPGTLNTEAFFGQGTRLTVV.

This chain links TRBV7-3 with TRBJ2-1; 10 nucleotides line up with TRBD2. The ends lost 3 bases at V and 1 base at J; junction bases unmatched: 9. CDR1 is SGHTA and CDR2 is FQGTGA in the germline V gene. The CDR3 contains 18 residues. CDR3 sequence reads: CASSFFIAGGGSYNEQFF. The CDR3 region has the DNA TGTGCCAGCAGCTTTTTCATAGCGGGAGGAGGTTCCTACAATGAGCAGTTCTTC.

Concerning this clone itself: This sample includes further DNA sequences coding for the same CDR3. DNA for the CDR3: TGTGCCAGCAGCCTAAACACCGGGGAGCTGTTTTTT. Amino acids: CASSLNTGELFF. The chain links TRBV7-9 to TRBJ2-2; D not certain. V lost 5 bases to trimming and J lost 2 bases, with 3 bases between them. CDR3 size: 12 residues. The germline gives CDR1 SEHNR, CDR2 FQNEAQ (reference sequence).

The chain links TRBV28 to TRBJ2-3; D is ambiguous. In germline, CDR1 is MDHEN, CDR2 SYDVKM. The CDR3 length is 13 residues. Trimming pared 5 bases from V and 11 bases from J, leaving 17 bases between. CDR3 in amino acids: CASSPRGELVQYF. CDR3 sequence (DNA): TGTGCCAGCAGTCCCCGCGGTGAACTGGTGCAGTATTTT.

The chain joins TRBV15 to TRBJ2-2, with TRBD1 matching over 8 bases. Germline CDR1 is LNHNV and CDR2 is YYDKDF (reference sequence). V was pared by 1 base and J by 5 bases, with 3 bases of the junction left unmatched. The CDR3 covers 15 residues. CDR3 nucleotides: TGTGCCACCAGCAGAGGGGACAGGCTGACCGGGGAGCTGTTTTTT. Its translation: CATSRGDRLTGELFF.

This chain joins TRBV27 and TRBJ1-1; D ambiguous. Germline V CDR1 and CDR2: MNHEY, SMNVEV (reference sequence). V lost 6 bases, J lost 1 base, and 12 bases lay in between. This CDR3 spans 14 amino acids. The CDR3 is CASRSDGKNTEAFF. The CDR3 nucleotides read TGTGCCAGCAGGTCGGACGGGAAGAACACTGAAGCTTTCTTT.

In its sample, this clone was seen once. V gene TRBV6-5 combines with J gene TRBJ1-3, with unresolved D. Trimming left V 7 bases short and J 0 bases short, with 4 bases between. Germline V gene lookup returns CDR1 MNHEY and CDR2 SVGAGI. This CDR3 contains 12 residues. The CDR3 sequence is CASTSSGNTIYF. CDR3 nucleotide sequence: TGTGCCAGCACCAGCTCTGGAAACACCATATATTTT.

The chain joins TRBV5-1 to TRBJ2-6, with D uncertain. Looked up from germline, CDR1 is SGHRS and CDR2 is YFSETQ. The V gene lost 4 bases and the J gene lost 0 bases, with 20 bases spanning the gap. The CDR3 has 19 residues. The CDR3 spells CASSMYTTADLSGANVLTF. In DNA, the CDR3 is TGCGCCAGCAGCATGTACACGACGGCGGACCTCTCTGGGGCCAACGTCCTGACTTTC. Complete variable domain (other parts from reference TRBV5-1 and TRBJ2-6): KAGVTQTPRYLIKTRGQQVTLSCSPISGHRSVSWYQQTPGQGLQFLFEYFSETQRNKGNFPGRFSGRQFSNSRSEMNVSTLELGDSALYLCASSMYTTADLSGANVLTFGAGSRLTVL.

The chain combines TRBV9 with TRBJ1-1, with D tentatively TRBD1 (6 bases). The germline V gene encodes CDR1 SGDLS and CDR2 YYNGEE. V was clipped by 4 bases and J by 11 bases, with 18 bases between them. The CDR3 has 13 amino acids. DNA for the CDR3: TGTGCCAGCAGCCCAGGGGTCGCTCAAAGGGCTTTCTTT. Translation: CASSPGVAQRAFF.

This clone has a single count. The chain is built from TRBV19 and TRBJ2-7, with TRBD2 matching 7 bases. The germline CDR1 and CDR2 sequences are LNHDA and SQIVND (reference sequence). The trim removed 3 bases at V and 3 bases at J, leaving 5 bases unmatched. This CDR3 spans 14 amino acids. In DNA form, the CDR3 reads TGTGCCAGTAGTATCTCGGGGGACTACTACGAGCAGTACTTC. Translation: CASSISGDYYEQYF.

This clone was counted between two and nine times. The V call is TRBV4-2, the J call TRBJ2-1; 7 bases align to TRBD2. Trimming cost V 1 base and J 8 bases; bases outside gene matches: 5. Looked up from germline, CDR1 is LGHNA and CDR2 is YNFKEQ. The CDR3 runs 14 residues. In DNA form, the CDR3 reads TGTGCCAGCAGCCAAGGCGGGAGCAACGATGAGCAGTTCTTC. Protein: CASSQGGSNDEQFF.

This rearrangement joins TRBV28 to TRBJ1-2; 9 positions agree with TRBD1. Germline V gives CDR1 MDHEN, CDR2 SYDVKM. There are 14 residues in the CDR3. The V gene end was trimmed by 7 bases and the J gene end by 3 bases; junction bases not matched to a gene: 6. Here the CDR3 DNA reads TGTGCCAGCACAACAGGGGGCCGGGACTATGGCTACACCTTC. It translates to CASTTGGRDYGYTF.

Worth noting for this clone: Sequence at one end of the junction differs from germline and may be a read error. The chain employs TRBV7-7 and TRBJ2-1, with D perhaps being TRBD1 or TRBD2 (5 bases each). In germline, CDR1 is SSHAT, CDR2 FNYEAQ (reference sequence). This CDR3 is 16 amino acids long. This CDR3 reads CASSLEVGTSYNEQFF. CDR3 in DNA: TGTGCTAGCAGCTTAGAAGTCGGGACCTCCTACAATGAGCAGTTCTTC.

The chain employs TRBV30 and TRBJ1-4; D may be TRBD1 (6 bases). The CDR3 sequence is 11 residues long. Germline lookup yields CDR1 GTSNPN and CDR2 SVGIG (reference sequence). The CDR3 nucleotides read TGTGCTGGGAGGGGGAATGAAAAACTGTTTTTT. This translates into CAGRGNEKLFF.

This chain uses TRBV28 with TRBJ2-7, with D possibly TRBD2 on 7 matching bases. CDR3 length: 13 residues. Per germline, CDR1 MDHEN and CDR2 SYDVKM. CDR3: CANTGREGHEQYF. The CDR3 DNA sequence: TGTGCTAATACAGGGAGGGAGGGCCACGAGCAGTACTTC. The whole variable domain, filled in from reference TRBV28 and TRBJ2-7, reads DVKVTQSSRYLVKRTGEKVFLECVQDMDHENMFWYRQDPGLGLRLIYFSYDVKMKEKGDIPEGYSVSREKKERFSLILESASTNQTSMYLCANTGREGHEQYFGPGTRLTVT.

The genes are TRBV29-1 and TRBJ2-7; 8 positions match TRBD1. J lost 2 bases, V lost 3 bases, and 3 bases had no gene match. This CDR3 has 13 amino acids. Per germline, CDR1 SQVTM and CDR2 ANQGSEA. This CDR3 is CSVDGQGTYEQYF. The DNA for the CDR3 is TGCAGCGTTGACGGACAGGGTACCTACGAGCAGTACTTC.

The V and J genes are TRBV19 and TRBJ2-7; D ambiguous. This CDR3 has 13 amino acids. Germline values: CDR1 LNHDA, CDR2 SQIVND (reference sequence). V was shortened by 2 bases and J by 6 bases, with 11 bases between the two germline ends. CDR3 coding DNA: TGTGCCAGTAGTATAAACCCCCGGGCCGAGCAGTACTTC. It is translated as CASSINPRAEQYF.

V is TRBV25-1 and J is TRBJ2-7, with 12 bases fitting TRBD1. Germline assignment: CDR1 MGHDK and CDR2 SYGVNS. V dropped 3 bases and J dropped 5; count of bases not matched to a gene: 8. The CDR3 loop spans 16 amino acids. CDR3 loop: CASSDPGTGGVDEQYF. The CDR3 DNA is TGTGCCAGCAGTGACCCCGGGACAGGGGGCGTCGACGAGCAGTACTTC.

The chain is built from TRBV28 and TRBJ2-3, with D perhaps being TRBD1 or TRBD2 (5 bases each). Germline CDR1 and CDR2: MDHEN and SYDVKM. With 6 bases removed from V and 5 bases from J, the gap between germline ends came to 15 bases. The CDR3 contains 14 residues. The CDR3 DNA reads as TGTGCCAGCAGGGGGACCGGGCGTCAAGATACGCAGTATTTT. Its translation is CASRGTGRQDTQYF.

V gene TRBV5-1 combines with J gene TRBJ1-3; D uncertain. Germline CDR1 and CDR2: SGHRS and YFSETQ. The V end lost 3 bases, the J end lost 0 bases, and 10 bases lay between the germline ends. This CDR3 region has 15 residues. The DNA of the CDR3 is TGCGCCAGCAGCTCTCTTGGAATCTCTGGAAACACCATATATTTT. Its protein is CASSSLGISGNTIYF.

This chain links TRBV5-4 with TRBJ2-2; 7 bases match TRBD2. CDR1 and CDR2 from the germline V gene are SGHNT and YYREEE (reference sequence). The CDR3 contains 14 residues. The V segment lost 0 bases and the J segment 10 bases; nucleotides outside the gene matches: 6. CDR3 nucleotide sequence: TGTGCCAGCAGCTTGGGACTAGCAGAAACGGAGCTGTTTTTT. This encodes CASSLGLAETELFF.

The chain joins TRBV7-2 to TRBJ2-7; D perhaps matches TRBD1 (5 bases). V lost 0 bases and J 4 bases, leaving 16 bases between the germline ends. CDR3 length: 16 residues. The germline V gene encodes CDR1 SGHTA and CDR2 FQGNSA. The CDR3 spells CASSLAPGRVGYEQYF. CDR3 nucleotides: TGTGCCAGCAGCTTAGCCCCAGGGCGAGTAGGGTACGAGCAGTACTTC.

The CDR3: CASRTPSSYEQYF. The CDR3 nucleotides are TGTGCCAGCAGGACACCCAGCTCCTACGAGCAGTACTTC. This chain connects TRBV7-2 to TRBJ2-7; D uncertain. CDR3 size: 13 residues. V was cut by 6 bases and J by 0 bases, with 9 bases left in between. Germline V gene lookup returns CDR1 SGHTA and CDR2 FQGNSA.

The chain employs TRBV4-2 and TRBJ2-7; possible D gene TRBD1, 6 bases. This CDR3 has 16 residues. Trimming took 5 bases from V and 1 from J, leaving 18 bases between them. Germline values: CDR1 LGHNA, CDR2 YNFKEQ. Written as DNA, the CDR3 is TGTGCCAGCAGCGTGGCTCAGGGGTCATCGTCCTACGAGCAGTACTTC. Its protein is CASSVAQGSSSYEQYF.

The CDR3 protein is CASSQAPGLAGGLYGDEQFF. For the CDR3, the DNA is TGTGCCAGCAGCCAAGCGCCGGGACTAGCGGGAGGTCTCTACGGGGATGAGCAGTTCTTC. The chain links TRBV4-2 to TRBJ2-1, with 15 bases identical to TRBD2. The CDR3 extends over 20 amino acids. Germline lookup yields CDR1 LGHNA and CDR2 YNFKEQ. V lost 1 base to trimming and J lost 8 bases; unmatched junction nucleotides: 15.

V gene TRBV15 combines with J gene TRBJ1-1, with D possibly TRBD1 on 6 matching bases. V lost 2 bases to trimming and J lost 3 bases, with 13 bases between them. The CDR3 sequence is 15 residues long. Germline values: CDR1 LNHNV, CDR2 YYDKDF (reference sequence). The DNA of the CDR3 is TGTGCCACCAGCAGAACTACAGGGTCTCACACTGAAGCTTTCTTT. It codes for CATSRTTGSHTEAFF.

This sequence joins TRBV5-8 and TRBJ2-5; D might be TRBD2 (6 bases). Trimming took off 4 bases at V and 5 bases at J, with 18 bases between the two ends. This CDR3 spans 15 amino acids. CDR1 and CDR2 from the germline V gene are SGHTS and YDEGEE. CDR3 region: CASSDGTPRRETQYF. CDR3 bases: TGTGCCAGCAGCGACGGGACTCCCAGAAGGGAGACCCAGTACTTC.